This T cell receptor (beta chain) was recovered during a study of OX40 agonist ivuxolimab in advanced cancers. Describing the broader study: The costimulatory receptor OX40 (CD134) was targeted by ivuxolimab, a fully human IgG2 agonistic monoclonal antibody. Intravenous ivuxolimab was administered to patients every 2 weeks at six dose levels: 0.01, 0.1, 0.3, 1.5, 3 and 10 mg/kg. Of the roughly 52 dose-escalation patients, hepatocellular carcinoma was present in about 20, melanoma in roughly 15, renal cell carcinoma in 9 and head and neck cancer in 9. A male proportion of roughly 80% and a mean age of about 60 years, ranging from 23 to 79, were recorded for the dose-escalation cohort. Patients were allowed to have had prior anti-PD-1, anti-PD-L1 or anti-CTLA-4 therapy, and around 40% of the dose-escalation patients had previously received checkpoint inhibitors. Partial responses occurred in three dose-escalation patients, of whom one had hepatocellular carcinoma and two had cutaneous melanoma. The purpose of peripheral TCRbeta sequencing was to test whether ivuxolimab changed TCR sequence diversity and led to clonal T-cell expansion. The paper covers the monotherapy dose-escalation part of the phase I ivuxolimab trial, which included N ≈ 57 patients. Broader findings and caveats from the paper: On average, CD8+ T cells showed more expanded clones than CD4+ T cells after ivuxolimab. At doses from 0.1 to 3.0 mg/kg, clonal expansion was seen in both CD4+ and CD8+ blood T cells between baseline and week 6. In the 0.1-3.0 mg/kg groups, partial responders had among the lowest normalized peripheral clonal expansion, particularly in CD8+ T cells. The antigen specificity of the peripheral T cells that underwent clonal expansion was not determined. Low levels of normalized T-cell clonal expansion were also shown by some nonresponding patients.

For this clone: No antigen is known for it. Base qualities are not at hand, and no much larger clone is one base apart.

To sequence the TCRbeta CDR3 region, genomic DNA was isolated from the sorted cells. The immunoSEQ Assay was used to sequence the TCRbeta CDR3 regions. As stored in TCRdb, this immuneACCESS dataset retains in-frame rearrangements with V and J assigned. A fraction of the clones does not appear; measured against another copy, unresolved V genes explain less than half of the discrepancy, and the remainder lacks a known reason. This sample gives tens of thousands of clones in total; about 86% of them show up just once. More than 3% of the sample is taken by the ten largest. V loses 7 bases of germline sequence and J loses 4 bases, and the interval between the two ends is 20 bases. The CDR3 starts with the cysteine, ends with the phenylalanine, and has 15 residues. Just the 45-base CDR3 DNA is kept, in frame starting at base 1. Per the germline V gene, SGHRS is the CDR1 and YFSETQ is the CDR2. The trial excluded patients who had a history of autoimmune disease or were on systemic immunosuppression. Peripheral blood for TCR sequencing was collected from all dose cohorts at baseline, on cycle 4 day 1, and on cycle 7 day 1. Samples came from an open-label, multicenter, first-in-human phase I dose-escalation trial of ivuxolimab. The trial enrolled adults with locally advanced or metastatic head and neck squamous cell, hepatocellular, melanoma or renal cell carcinoma. Before TCR sequencing, CD4+ T cells and CD8+ T cells were sorted from peripheral blood as separate populations.

The chain is encoded by TRBV5-1 joined to TRBJ1-1, with the identity of the D gene unclear. This clonotype was obtained from an adult with an advanced solid tumor such as melanoma, head and neck, liver or kidney cancer. The specimen was CD4+ or CD8+ T cells sorted from blood, collected in a trial of the OX40 agonist ivuxolimab. For the CDR3, the sequence is CASGARFATPTEAFF. The nucleotide sequence reads TGCGCCAGCGGCGCGAGGTTCGCGACCCCCACTGAAGCTTTCTTT.